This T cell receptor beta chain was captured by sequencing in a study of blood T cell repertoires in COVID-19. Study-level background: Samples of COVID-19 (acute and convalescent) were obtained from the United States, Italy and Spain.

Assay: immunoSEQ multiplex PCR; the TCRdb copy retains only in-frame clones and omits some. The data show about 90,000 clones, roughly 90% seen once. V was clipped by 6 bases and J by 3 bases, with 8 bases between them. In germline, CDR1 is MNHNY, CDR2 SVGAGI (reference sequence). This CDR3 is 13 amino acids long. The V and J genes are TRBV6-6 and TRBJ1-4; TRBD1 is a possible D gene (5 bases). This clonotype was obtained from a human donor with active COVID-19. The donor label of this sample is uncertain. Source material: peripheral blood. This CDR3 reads CASSRVANEKLFF. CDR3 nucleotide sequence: TGTGCCAGCAGCAGGGTGGCTAATGAAAAACTGTTTTTT.